This TCR beta chain emerged from a study of shared clonotypes between healthy human individuals. Findings and limits, study-wide: Around 5.4% of naive CD4 clonotypes were common to a few donors.

The CD4+ fraction was divided into a CD45RA+ naive subset and a CD45RA-negative memory subset. The material for each subset, its genomic DNA, was split evenly across several immunoSEQ plates. The repertoire was sequenced with immunoSEQ multiplex PCR; TCRdb's copy has only in-frame clones and lacks some. The top ten clones hold 1.2% of a sample with 1,500,000 or so clones, roughly 97% of them seen once. CDR1 is SEHNR, CDR2 FQNEAQ, per germline (reference sequence). V was clipped by 0 bases and J by 0 bases, with 12 bases between them. The CDR3 is 17 amino acids. Concerning this clone itself: What it binds is unknown.

The chain joins TRBV7-9 to TRBJ2-1; D might be TRBD2 (6 bases). The sample consisted of naive CD4+ T cells sorted from blood. Subset noted: CD45RA+ positively selected. This clonotype originated in a man younger than 40 in good health. The CDR3 protein is CASSLALARSSYNEQFF. CDR3 nucleotide sequence: TGTGCCAGCAGCTTAGCGCTAGCGCGGAGCTCCTACAATGAGCAGTTCTTC.